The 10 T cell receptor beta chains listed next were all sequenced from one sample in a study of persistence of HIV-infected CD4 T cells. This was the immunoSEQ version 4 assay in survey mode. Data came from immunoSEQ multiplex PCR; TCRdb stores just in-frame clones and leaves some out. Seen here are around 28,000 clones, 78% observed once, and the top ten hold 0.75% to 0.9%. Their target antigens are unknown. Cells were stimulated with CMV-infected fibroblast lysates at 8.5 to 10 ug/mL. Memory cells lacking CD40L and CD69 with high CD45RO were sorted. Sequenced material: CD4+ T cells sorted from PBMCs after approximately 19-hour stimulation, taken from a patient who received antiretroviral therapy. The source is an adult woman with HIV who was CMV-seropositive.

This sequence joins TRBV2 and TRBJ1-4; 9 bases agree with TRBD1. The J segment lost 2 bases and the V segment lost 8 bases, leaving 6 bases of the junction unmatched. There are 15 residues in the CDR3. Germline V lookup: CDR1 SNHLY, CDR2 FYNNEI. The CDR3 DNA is TGTGCCAGCGTTCGACAGGGGGGGACTAATGAAAAACTGTTTTTT. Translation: CASVRQGGTNEKLFF.

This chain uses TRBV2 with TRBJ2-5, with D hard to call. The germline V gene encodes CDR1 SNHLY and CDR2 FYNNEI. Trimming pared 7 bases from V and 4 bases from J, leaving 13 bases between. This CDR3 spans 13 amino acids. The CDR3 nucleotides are TGTGCCAGCACCCGACCTGGCTCAGAGACCCAGTACTTC. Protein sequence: CASTRPGSETQYF.

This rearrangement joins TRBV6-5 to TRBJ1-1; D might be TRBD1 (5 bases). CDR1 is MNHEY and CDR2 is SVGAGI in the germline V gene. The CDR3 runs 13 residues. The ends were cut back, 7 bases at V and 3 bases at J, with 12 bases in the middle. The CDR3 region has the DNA TGTGCCAGCACCTCATCCAGGGACACTGAAGCTTTCTTT. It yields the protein CASTSSRDTEAFF.

This CDR3 reads CASSSAGSGYTF. CDR3 coding DNA: TGTGCCAGCAGCTCAGCAGGGTCCGGCTACACCTTC. V and J are TRBV7-3 and TRBJ1-2; TRBD1 is a possible D gene (5 bases). V was trimmed by 4 bases and J by 8 bases, leaving 11 bases between them. Germline values: CDR1 SGHTA, CDR2 FQGTGA. The CDR3 extends over 12 amino acids.

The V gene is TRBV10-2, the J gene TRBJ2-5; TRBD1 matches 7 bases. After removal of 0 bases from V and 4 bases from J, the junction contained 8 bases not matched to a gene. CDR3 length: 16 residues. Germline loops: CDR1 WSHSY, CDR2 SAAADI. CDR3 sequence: CASSESIWTGGETQYF. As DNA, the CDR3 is TGCGCCAGCAGTGAGTCAATTTGGACAGGAGGAGAGACCCAGTACTTC.

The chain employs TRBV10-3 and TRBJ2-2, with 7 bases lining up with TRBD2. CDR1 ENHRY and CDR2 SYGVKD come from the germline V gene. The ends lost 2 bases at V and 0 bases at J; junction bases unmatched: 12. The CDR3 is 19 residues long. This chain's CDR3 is CAISERIVGGGANTGELFF. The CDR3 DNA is TGTGCCATCAGTGAGAGAATTGTTGGCGGGGGAGCGAACACCGGGGAGCTGTTTTTT.

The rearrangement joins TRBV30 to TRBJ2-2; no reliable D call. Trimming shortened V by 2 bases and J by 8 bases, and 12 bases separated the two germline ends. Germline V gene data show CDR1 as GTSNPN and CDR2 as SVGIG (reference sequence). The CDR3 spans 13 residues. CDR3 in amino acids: CAWSQGDAGELFF. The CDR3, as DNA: TGTGCCTGGAGTCAAGGTGATGCGGGGGAGCTGTTTTTT. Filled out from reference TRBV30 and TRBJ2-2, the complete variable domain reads SQTIHQWPATLVQPVGSPLSLECTVEGTSNPNLYWYRQAAGRGLQLLFYSVGIGQISSEVPQNLSASRPQDRQFILSSKKLLLSDSGFYLCAWSQGDAGELFFGEGSRLTVL.

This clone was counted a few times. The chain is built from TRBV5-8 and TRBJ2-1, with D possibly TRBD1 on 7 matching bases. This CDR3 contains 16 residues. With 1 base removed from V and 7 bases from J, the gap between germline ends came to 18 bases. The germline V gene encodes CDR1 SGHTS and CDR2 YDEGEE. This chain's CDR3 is CASSLYSGGRRNEQFF. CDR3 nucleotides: TGTGCCAGCAGCTTGTATTCAGGGGGGCGTAGAAATGAGCAGTTCTTC.

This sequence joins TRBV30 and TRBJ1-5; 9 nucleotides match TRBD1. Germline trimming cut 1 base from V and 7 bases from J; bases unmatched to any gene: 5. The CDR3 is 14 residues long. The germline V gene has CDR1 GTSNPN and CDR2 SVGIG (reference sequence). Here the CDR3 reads CAWSAGTGYQPQHF. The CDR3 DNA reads TGTGCCTGGAGTGCCGGGACAGGGTACCAGCCCCAGCATTTT.

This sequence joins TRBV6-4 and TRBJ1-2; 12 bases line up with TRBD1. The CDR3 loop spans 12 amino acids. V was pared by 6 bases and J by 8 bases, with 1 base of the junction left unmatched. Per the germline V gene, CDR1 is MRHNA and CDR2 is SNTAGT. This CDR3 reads CASRGQGAGYTF. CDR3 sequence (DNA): TGTGCCAGCAGGGGACAGGGGGCCGGCTACACCTTC.